This record covers a single TCR beta chain. The clone's antigen remains unknown. It has no much larger one-base neighbor in the sample; base qualities were not kept. The germline V gene sets CDR1 to SGHVS and CDR2 to FNYEAQ. V has 5 bases trimmed and J has 6 bases trimmed; junction bases matching no gene number 6. The CDR3 spans 14 residues, from the cysteine through the phenylalanine. This entry keeps only the CDR3 DNA: 42 bases, framed from base 1. This sample was taken from a study of control samples from healthy donors and cancer patients (dated by TCRdb to 2020 to 2021). Preparation of the library involved the immunoSEQ multiplex PCR assay. As stored in TCRdb, this immuneACCESS dataset retains in-frame rearrangements with V and J assigned. A fraction of the clones does not appear; measured against another copy, unresolved V genes explain less than half of the discrepancy, and the remainder lacks a known reason. This sample is represented by 130,000 or so clones; 70% to 90% of them were singletons. The ten largest clones capture around 40% of the sample.

This sequence uses TRBV7-6 and TRBJ2-3, with 9 bases aligning to TRBD1. Sequencing used blood. This TCR was recovered from a man in his fifties in good health. CDR3 region: CASSRGQGKDTQYF. The DNA sequence follows: TGTGCCAGCAGCCGGGGACAGGGCAAGGATACGCAGTATTTT. Beyond the CDR3, the reference TRBV7-6 and TRBJ2-3 genes provide the residues; the full variable domain reads: GAGVSQSPRYKVTKRGQDVALRCDPISGHVSLYWYRQALGQGPEFLTYFNYEAQQDKSGLPNDRFSAERPEGSISTLTIQRTEQRDSAMYRCASSRGQGKDTQYFGPGTRLTVL.